This entry lists 4 T cell receptor beta chains sequenced from one sample in a study of blood T cell repertoires in COVID-19 (dated by TCRdb to 2018 to 2021). The method was the immunoSEQ multiplex PCR assay. Entries here come from immuneACCESS through TCRdb and include only in-frame sequences with V and J called. Some clones fail to appear in such tables; in the studies checked, an unresolved V gene covers under half of the shortfall, and the cause of the remainder is unknown. The sample includes a few hundred thousand clones, with around nine tenths observed a single time. The top ten hold more than 0.95% of the sample. Specimen: PBMCs or T cells enriched from blood (not recorded which). The receptors were sampled from a woman between 18 and 30 years old who had recovered from COVID-19.

V is TRBV7-6 and J is TRBJ2-1; the match to TRBD1 covers 7 bases. This CDR3 is 14 amino acids long. The trim removed 5 bases at V and 4 bases at J, leaving 5 bases unmatched. Germline V gives CDR1 SGHVS, CDR2 FNYEAQ. This chain's CDR3 is CASSIDRAYNEQFF. Written as DNA, the CDR3 is TGTGCCAGCAGCATCGACAGGGCTTACAATGAGCAGTTCTTC.

The V and J genes are TRBV4-1 and TRBJ1-1, with D tentatively TRBD1 (6 bases). Trimming removed 1 base at V and 7 bases at J, with 7 bases between. Germline V gene lookup returns CDR1 MGHRA and CDR2 YSYEKL. The CDR3 is 12 amino acids. In DNA form, the CDR3 reads TGCGCCAGCAGCCAAGGGACAGATGAAGCTTTCTTT. Translated, it gives CASSQGTDEAFF.

This clone was recorded once. The chain combines TRBV6-5 with TRBJ2-7, with a weak D call TRBD2 (6 bases). The germline CDR1 and CDR2 sequences are MNHEY and SVGAGI. Trimming pared 8 bases from V and 2 bases from J, leaving 13 bases between. This CDR3 is built from 13 residues. CDR3 in DNA: TGTGCCAGCGCGGGACTCGCGACCTACGAGCAGTACTTC. It codes for CASAGLATYEQYF.

This clone appeared a single time. This chain uses TRBV6-6 with TRBJ1-2; no clear D. CDR1 and CDR2 (germline): MNHNY, SVGAGI (reference sequence). Trimming took off 5 bases at V and 4 bases at J, with 14 bases between the two ends. The CDR3 extends over 14 amino acids. The CDR3 sequence is CASSPTDIIYGYTF. Written as DNA, the CDR3 is TGTGCCAGCAGTCCTACTGACATCATCTATGGCTACACCTTC.